The 7 T cell receptor beta chains listed next were all sequenced from one sample in a study of blood T cell repertoires in COVID-19. The data were produced by immunoSEQ multiplex PCR, yet TCRdb's version contains in-frame clones alone and is incomplete. The table shows just under 30,000 clones, with about nine tenths occurring only once. Sequences were obtained from peripheral blood. These receptors were collected from a human donor with active COVID-19. The donor label of this sample is uncertain.

This clone was detected only once. This chain links TRBV3-1 (or the pseudogene TRBV3-2) with TRBJ1-6; D is unclear. Germline-derived CDR1 and CDR2 are LGHDT and YNNKEL (reference sequence). V was cut by 0 bases and J by 5 bases, with 11 bases left in between. The CDR3 covers 16 residues. CDR3 nucleotides: TGTGCCAGCAGCCAAGAAGGGTGGAGGGATAATTCACCCCTCCACTTT. It specifies CASSQEGWRDNSPLHF.

The rearrangement joins TRBV4-3 to TRBJ2-1; 11 nucleotides line up with TRBD2. This CDR3 has 15 residues. The V segment lost 5 bases and the J segment 3 bases; nucleotides outside the gene matches: 3. Germline assignment: CDR1 LGHNA and CDR2 YSLEER. CDR3 amino acids: CASSYGLAGYNEQFF. For the CDR3, the DNA is TGCGCCAGCAGCTACGGACTAGCGGGCTACAATGAGCAGTTCTTC.

The J gene is TRBJ2-1, the V gene TRBV7-9; no definite D call. Germline V CDR1 and CDR2: SEHNR, FQNEAQ (reference sequence). V was clipped by 2 bases and J by 6 bases, with 5 bases between them. The CDR3 covers 12 residues. The CDR3 DNA reads as TGTGCCAGCAGCTTAATAGTCAATGAGCAGTTCTTC. The encoded protein is CASSLIVNEQFF.

The gene calls are TRBV30 and TRBJ2-2; D unclear. V gave up 3 bases and J gave up 8 bases, with 19 bases separating them. Germline loops: CDR1 GTSNPN, CDR2 SVGIG (reference sequence). This CDR3 region has 15 residues. CDR3 protein: CAWSTYRVDEGELFF. In DNA, the CDR3 is TGTGCCTGGAGCACTTACCGGGTCGATGAGGGGGAGCTGTTTTTT.

This sequence joins TRBV4-2 and TRBJ1-3; unclear D gene. This CDR3 has 17 amino acids. Germline assignment: CDR1 LGHNA and CDR2 YNFKEQ. Trimming cost V 1 base and J 4 bases, with 17 bases left between them. This chain's CDR3 is CASSQGTSGARGNTIYF. The CDR3 DNA is TGTGCCAGCAGCCAAGGTACTTCCGGAGCGAGAGGAAACACCATATATTTT.

The gene calls are TRBV4-1 and TRBJ2-1; D call uncertain. V lost 4 bases, J lost 4 bases, and 8 bases lay in between. Germline lookup yields CDR1 MGHRA and CDR2 YSYEKL. The CDR3 is 13 residues long. CDR3 in DNA: TGCGCCAGCAGCCTCCAGCGTTACAATGAGCAGTTCTTC. It yields the protein CASSLQRYNEQFF.

This clone was detected only once. The chain combines TRBV5-1 with TRBJ2-4; possible D gene TRBD1, 6 bases. Trimming removed 4 bases at V and 3 bases at J, with 17 bases between. Germline CDR1 is SGHRS and CDR2 is YFSETQ. The CDR3 totals 16 residues. For the CDR3, the DNA is TGCGCCAGCAGCCGTGGCTCAGGGGACGGCAAAAACATTCAGTACTTC. Protein sequence: CASSRGSGDGKNIQYF.